These 23 T cell receptor beta chains were all obtained from the same sample, sequenced in a study of shared clonotypes between healthy human individuals. Method: immunoSEQ multiplex PCR; TCRdb's copy keeps in-frame clones and lacks some. This sample has over a million clones; about 80% occur once, and the top ten carry more than 0.55%. Sequencing was done on a sample of memory CD4+ T cells from PBMCs. Noted subset: CD45RA-negative fraction. The receptors stem from a young man in good health. Some clones in this sample may be carry-over from other donors' samples.

This chain uses TRBV27 with TRBJ1-2, with no clear D. CDR1 MNHEY and CDR2 SMNVEV come from the germline V gene (reference sequence). The CDR3 has 14 amino acids. Trimming cost V 4 bases and J 5 bases, with 14 bases left between them. In DNA, the CDR3 is TGTGCCAGCAGTTCAGGAGGACGGACTTATGGCTACACCTTC. It translates to CASSSGGRTYGYTF.

The chain is built from TRBV30 and TRBJ2-3; 12 nucleotides match TRBD2. The germline V gene has CDR1 GTSNPN and CDR2 SVGIG (reference sequence). This CDR3 has 18 residues. V gave up 2 bases and J gave up 1 base; unmatched junction bases: 10. This chain's CDR3 is CAWSQLAGGPFGTDTQYF. CDR3 sequence (DNA): TGTGCCTGGAGTCAGCTAGCGGGAGGGCCTTTTGGCACAGATACGCAGTATTTT.

The V call is TRBV6-4, the J call TRBJ2-1; 8 positions agree with TRBD2. Trimming removed 4 bases from V and 4 bases from J; junction bases left unmatched: 3. The CDR3 is made up of 14 amino acids. Germline lookup yields CDR1 MRHNA and CDR2 SNTAGT. The CDR3 region is CASSALAGYNEQFF. CDR3 nucleotides: TGTGCCAGCAGTGCCTTAGCGGGATACAATGAGCAGTTCTTC.

The V call is TRBV6-5, the J call TRBJ2-3; 9 positions agree with TRBD1. There are 15 residues in the CDR3. V trimming: 2 bases; J trimming: 5 bases; junction bases outside the gene matches: 5. Germline-derived CDR1 and CDR2 are MNHEY and SVGAGI. Here the CDR3 reads CASSYGNRGQDTQYF. The DNA for the CDR3 is TGTGCCAGCAGTTACGGGAACAGGGGGCAAGATACGCAGTATTTT.

This chain joins TRBV5-1 and TRBJ2-7; 10 bases are shared with TRBD1. Germline CDR1 and CDR2: SGHRS and YFSETQ. The V segment lost 5 bases and the J segment 3 bases; nucleotides outside the gene matches: 5. This CDR3 region has 14 residues. The DNA for the CDR3 is TGCGCCAGCAGGGCTGGGACAGGGGACTACGAGCAGTACTTC. It is translated as CASRAGTGDYEQYF. The variable domain in full, with the rest retrieved from reference TRBV5-1 and TRBJ2-7, is KAGVTQTPRYLIKTRGQQVTLSCSPISGHRSVSWYQQTPGQGLQFLFEYFSETQRNKGNFPGRFSGRQFSNSRSEMNVSTLELGDSALYLCASRAGTGDYEQYFGPGTRLTVT.

This chain uses TRBV19 with TRBJ1-1; possible D gene TRBD1, 6 bases. In germline, CDR1 is LNHDA, CDR2 SQIVND (reference sequence). Trimming left V 6 bases short and J 0 bases short, with 11 bases between. The CDR3 is made up of 14 amino acids. The CDR3 loop is CASRVTGLNTEAFF. CDR3 nucleotide sequence: TGTGCCAGTAGAGTCACAGGGTTGAACACTGAAGCTTTCTTT.

In this sample, this clone turned up once. A much larger clone lies one base from this, so it may be a read error. The chain employs TRBV11-2 and TRBJ1-2, with TRBD1 matching over 9 bases. CDR3 length: 15 residues. The V gene's germline CDR1 is SGHAT and CDR2 FQNNGV. The CDR3 sequence is CTSSFEQGANYGYTF. In DNA, the CDR3 is TGTACCAGCAGCTTCGAACAGGGGGCGAACTATGGCTACACCTTC.

This clone was observed a few times. The chain combines TRBV18 with TRBJ1-3; D might be TRBD1 (5 bases). The CDR3 sequence is 16 residues long. The germline gives CDR1 KGHSH, CDR2 LQKENI. Trimming stripped 2 bases from V and 0 bases from J, with 11 bases between. In DNA form, the CDR3 reads TGTGCCAGCTCACCAGACAGTTCTTTCTCTGGAAACACCATATATTTT. Protein sequence: CASSPDSSFSGNTIYF.

As regards this clone: A far larger clone is only one base removed, so a read error is likely. The rearrangement uses TRBV27 and TRBJ2-3; the D is unclear. This CDR3 is built from 12 residues. Germline V gives CDR1 MNHEY, CDR2 SMNVEV (reference sequence). Trimming cost V 4 bases and J 0 bases, with 2 bases left between them. In nucleotides, the CDR3 is TGTGCCAGCAGTTATAGCACAGATACGCAGTATTTT. Encoded protein: CASSYSTDTQYF.

The chain uses TRBV27 and TRBJ1-2, with TRBD1 matching over 8 bases. From germline, CDR1 is MNHEY and CDR2 SMNVEV (reference sequence). The length of the CDR3 is 14 residues. After removal of 6 bases from V and 5 bases from J, the junction contained 8 bases not matched to a gene. DNA of the CDR3: TGTGCCAGCAGCATGGACAGGGTTAGGTATGGCTACACCTTC. Translation: CASSMDRVRYGYTF.

With regard to this clone: Other DNA sequences in the sample encode the same CDR3. The V and J genes are TRBV30 and TRBJ1-2, with D perhaps matching TRBD1 (6 bases). The CDR3 extends over 12 amino acids. The germline CDR1 and CDR2 sequences are GTSNPN and SVGIG (reference sequence). Trimming pared 1 base from V and 8 bases from J, leaving 11 bases between. The CDR3 DNA reads TGTGCCTGGAGTGGAGGGGGTGGAGGCTACACCTTC. It yields the protein CAWSGGGGGYTF.

This clone was seen at least ten times. The rearrangement links TRBV7-2 to TRBJ1-1, with D uncertain. Germline-derived CDR1 and CDR2 are SGHTA and FQGNSA. Trimming took off 5 bases at V and 1 base at J, with 2 bases between the two ends. The CDR3 totals 11 residues. The CDR3 spells CASSQNTEAFF. DNA for the CDR3: TGTGCCAGCAGCCAGAACACTGAAGCTTTCTTT.

This chain uses TRBV4-2 with TRBJ1-5; unclear D gene. The CDR3 contains 14 residues. The germline V gene encodes CDR1 LGHNA and CDR2 YNFKEQ. The V end was cut by 4 bases, the J end by 5 bases, with 12 bases between. CDR3 residues: CASSRKIGDQPQHF. DNA for the CDR3: TGTGCCAGCAGCCGAAAGATCGGGGATCAGCCCCAGCATTTT.

J is TRBJ1-5 and V is TRBV7-2; TRBD1 agrees at 8 bases. V dropped 2 bases and J dropped 3; count of bases not matched to a gene: 6. Germline CDR1 is SGHTA and CDR2 is FQGNSA. This CDR3 has 16 residues. DNA of the CDR3: TGTGCCAGCAGCTTACATTCGACAGGGGACAATCAGCCCCAGCATTTT. As protein: CASSLHSTGDNQPQHF.

This chain joins TRBV7-2 and TRBJ1-2; D might be TRBD1 (5 bases). There are 16 residues in the CDR3. Germline V CDR1 and CDR2: SGHTA, FQGNSA. Trimming left V 2 bases short and J 7 bases short, with 20 bases between. The CDR3 bases are TGTGCCAGCAGCTTAAGCCCCGGGCAGGGCCTTTTTGGCTACACCTTC. It yields the protein CASSLSPGQGLFGYTF.

CDR3 nucleotides: TGTGCCAGCAGCAGAAACACCGGAGAGCGAGATACGCAGTATTTT. Encoded protein: CASSRNTGERDTQYF. This rearrangement joins TRBV7-3 to TRBJ2-3; D call uncertain. The CDR3 totals 15 residues. V lost 5 bases, J lost 5 bases, and 17 bases lay in between. Germline V lookup: CDR1 SGHTA, CDR2 FQGTGA.

The sample holds one count of this clone. Just one base apart from a much larger clone, this may be a read error. Distinct nucleotide sequences in the sample also encode this CDR3. The CDR3 spells CASSLGSTDTQYF. The DNA for the CDR3 is TGTGCCAGCAGCTTAGGTAGCACAGATACGCAGTATTTT. The chain combines TRBV7-9 with TRBJ2-3; D call uncertain. Germline values: CDR1 SEHNR, CDR2 FQNEAQ (reference sequence). V lost 1 base and J 0 bases, leaving 2 bases between the germline ends. The CDR3 length is 13 residues.

The V gene is TRBV18, the J gene TRBJ2-1, with D possibly matching TRBD1 (5 bases). V lost 2 bases and J lost 7, with 15 bases in between. From germline, CDR1 is KGHSH and CDR2 LQKENI. The CDR3 is made up of 15 amino acids. The CDR3 sequence: CASSPGSTGLNEQFF. The CDR3 DNA is TGTGCCAGCTCACCAGGTTCCACAGGTTTGAATGAGCAGTTCTTC.

J is TRBJ2-1 and V is TRBV28; D might be TRBD2 (6 bases). Trimming took off 1 base at V and 4 bases at J, with 11 bases between the two ends. The germline CDR1 and CDR2 sequences are MDHEN and SYDVKM. The CDR3 is made up of 15 amino acids. The CDR3 is CASSLLGGLYNEQFF. The CDR3 DNA follows: TGTGCCAGCAGTTTATTGGGAGGTCTATACAATGAGCAGTTCTTC. Variable domain in full (rest from reference TRBV28 and TRBJ2-1): DVKVTQSSRYLVKRTGEKVFLECVQDMDHENMFWYRQDPGLGLRLIYFSYDVKMKEKGDIPEGYSVSREKKERFSLILESASTNQTSMYLCASSLLGGLYNEQFFGPGTRLTVL.

Of note for this clone: The same CDR3 arises from other DNA sequences in this sample as well. This rearrangement joins TRBV18 to TRBJ1-5, with 7 bases lining up with TRBD1. From germline, CDR1 is KGHSH and CDR2 LQKENI. Trimming cost V 6 bases and J 4 bases; bases outside gene matches: 3. The CDR3 sequence is 13 residues long. The CDR3 is CASSPGQNQPQHF. As DNA, the CDR3 is TGTGCCAGCTCCCCGGGACAGAATCAGCCCCAGCATTTT. Variable domain in full (rest from reference TRBV18 and TRBJ1-5): NAGVMQNPRHLVRRRGQEARLRCSPMKGHSHVYWYRQLPEEGLKFMVYLQKENIIDESGMPKERFSAEFPKEGPSILRIQQVVRGDSAAYFCASSPGQNQPQHFGDGTRLSIL.

The rearrangement uses TRBV6-5 and TRBJ1-2, with a tentative D call TRBD1 (5 bases). Looked up from germline, CDR1 is MNHEY and CDR2 is SVGAGI. The CDR3 runs 12 residues. Trimming pared 8 bases from V and 8 bases from J, leaving 15 bases between. CDR3 DNA: TGTGCCAGCTCGGGTGGGGGGTACGGCTACACCTTC. Protein product: CASSGGGYGYTF.

J is TRBJ1-1 and V is TRBV7-6, with D tentatively TRBD1 (6 bases). Germline CDR1 and CDR2: SGHVS and FNYEAQ. The CDR3 runs 15 residues. Trimming pared 5 bases from V and 1 base from J, leaving 14 bases between. DNA for the CDR3: TGTGCCAGCAGCCAGGGGCAGGGGAGGAACACTGAAGCTTTCTTT. It is translated as CASSQGQGRNTEAFF. The variable domain in full, completed from reference TRBV7-6 and TRBJ1-1, reads GAGVSQSPRYKVTKRGQDVALRCDPISGHVSLYWYRQALGQGPEFLTYFNYEAQQDKSGLPNDRFSAERPEGSISTLTIQRTEQRDSAMYRCASSQGQGRNTEAFFGQGTRLTVV.

V is TRBV5-1 and J is TRBJ2-2, with 7 bases identical to TRBD1. CDR3 length: 15 residues. From germline, CDR1 is SGHRS and CDR2 YFSETQ. V lost 3 bases to trimming and J lost 1 base; unmatched junction nucleotides: 3. The CDR3 coding sequence is TGCGCCAGCAGCTGGGGGACAGAGAACACCGGGGAGCTGTTTTTT. Its protein product is CASSWGTENTGELFF.